Each of the 15 T cell receptor beta chains below was sequenced from the same sample in a study of T cells in Graves' hyperthyroidism and ophthalmopathy. Authors of the study amplified TCR beta CDR3 regions from RNA transcripts. A set of HTBI primers served as the primers for a first-round RT-PCR of the TCR CDR3. MiXCR, applied by TCRdb to the multiplex PCR reads, yields one record per CDR3 protein. The table has about 640,000 distinct CDR3 sequences, less than 25% seen once. Source material: blood. The receptors were gathered from a man younger than 45 with Graves' ophthalmopathy.

This clonotype was detected many times. V usage is TRBV3-1 and J usage is TRBJ2-7; 11 bases match TRBD2. The CDR3 consists of 15 residues. V trimming: 4 bases; J trimming: 3 bases; junction bases outside the gene matches: 5. Germline V lookup: CDR1 LGHDT, CDR2 YNNKEL (reference sequence). The CDR3 is CASSPSSGRYYEQYF. The CDR3 DNA reads as TGTGCCAGCAGCCCGTCTAGCGGGAGGTACTACGAGCAGTACTTC.

In its sample, this clonotype was seen many times. The rearrangement joins TRBV5-1 to TRBJ2-1; no clear D. Germline V gene data show CDR1 as SGHRS and CDR2 as YFSETQ. This CDR3 has 13 amino acids. V dropped 3 bases and J dropped 8 bases, with 12 bases sitting between them. The CDR3 nucleotides read TGCGCCAGCAGCTACCCCGCCCGCGATGAGCAGTTCTTC. Encoded protein: CASSYPARDEQFF. Full variable domain (missing parts from reference TRBV5-1 and TRBJ2-1): KAGVTQTPRYLIKTRGQQVTLSCSPISGHRSVSWYQQTPGQGLQFLFEYFSETQRNKGNFPGRFSGRQFSNSRSEMNVSTLELGDSALYLCASSYPARDEQFFGPGTRLTVL.

Many counts were recorded for this clonotype. The CDR3 protein is CASSGDSMKPQHF. Here the CDR3 DNA reads TGTGCCAGCAGCGGGGACAGCATGAAGCCCCAGCATTTT. The V and J genes are TRBV2 and TRBJ1-5, with 7 bases fitting TRBD1. Germline loops: CDR1 SNHLY, CDR2 FYNNEI. The CDR3 is 13 residues long. Unmatched junction bases numbered 7, after V lost 6 bases and J lost 8 bases.

This clonotype was seen more than once but under ten times. The chain combines TRBV20-1 with TRBJ1-2; weak D call: TRBD1 (5 bases). CDR3 length equals 13 residues. Between the trimmed V and J ends, which lost 3 bases and 8 bases, there was a span of 16 bases. Germline lookup yields CDR1 DFQATT and CDR2 SNEGSKA (reference sequence). The CDR3 sequence is CSASPRGGGGYTF. The DNA of the CDR3 is TGCAGTGCTAGCCCTAGAGGCGGGGGGGGCTACACCTTC.

This clonotype occurred many times. This chain links TRBV11-2 with TRBJ2-1; D call uncertain. The CDR3 is 15 residues long. V shed 0 bases and J shed 1 base, with 7 bases lying between them. Germline V gene data show CDR1 as SGHAT and CDR2 as FQNNGV. CDR3: CASSLDSGSYNEQFF. CDR3 nucleotides: TGTGCCAGCAGCTTAGATTCCGGGTCCTACAATGAGCAGTTCTTC. The full variable domain, rest sourced from reference TRBV11-2 and TRBJ2-1, is EAGVAQSPRYKIIEKRQSVAFWCNPISGHATLYWYQQILGQGPKLLIQFQNNGVVDDSQLPKDRFSAERLKGVDSTLKIQPAKLEDSAVYLCASSLDSGSYNEQFFGPGTRLTVL.

This clonotype turned up a few times. The CDR3 DNA reads as TGTGCCAGCAGTCCTTACGTAGCGGGAGGGCCCACCGGGGAGCTGTTTTTT. It translates to CASSPYVAGGPTGELFF. The V gene is TRBV12-3 or TRBV12-4, the J gene TRBJ2-2; TRBD2 matches at 11 bases. The CDR3 contains 17 residues. Losses at the gene ends were 5 bases for V and 4 bases for J; bases not matched to a gene: 9.

V gene TRBV20-1 combines with J gene TRBJ2-7, with 10 bases matching TRBD2. The CDR3 runs 15 residues. After removal of 5 bases from V and 5 bases from J, the junction contained 12 bases not matched to a gene. CDR1 and CDR2 (germline): DFQATT, SNEGSKA (reference sequence). As DNA, the CDR3 is TGCAGTGCTCGACCTTCTAGCGGGAGACGGAACGAGCAGTACTTC. The encoded protein is CSARPSSGRRNEQYF.

This clonotype was seen ten or more times. The chain recombines TRBV20-1 with TRBJ1-2; the D gene is possibly TRBD1 (5 bases). With 5 bases removed from V and 4 bases from J, the gap between germline ends came to 14 bases. The CDR3 extends over 13 amino acids. Germline CDR1 reads DFQATT; CDR2 reads SNEGSKA (reference sequence). Written as DNA, the CDR3 is TGCAGTGCTTACCGGGGGAGGGGCTATGGCTACACCTTC. This encodes CSAYRGRGYGYTF.

CDR3 DNA: TGTGCCAGCAGGCCTAGGACAGGGAGTCACGAGCAGTACTTC. Residues: CASRPRTGSHEQYF. The chain recombines TRBV6-1 with TRBJ2-7; TRBD1 matches at 8 bases. Trimming took 6 bases from V and 5 from J; bases not matched to a gene: 9. Germline CDR1 and CDR2: MNHNS and SASEGT. CDR3 size: 14 residues.

The chain joins TRBV2 to TRBJ2-5, with D perhaps being TRBD1 or TRBD2 (5 bases each). Germline loops: CDR1 SNHLY, CDR2 FYNNEI. Between the trimmed V and J ends, which lost 7 bases and 13 bases, there was a span of 13 bases. The CDR3 length is 10 residues. As DNA, the CDR3 is TGTGCCAGCACAGGGACCTATTTGTACTTC. Encoded protein: CASTGTYLYF.

The CDR3 bases are TGTGCCAGCGGCTGGGGAGGAGATGGCTACACCTTC. Encoded protein: CASGWGGDGYTF. This chain links TRBV6-2 or TRBV6-3 with TRBJ1-2, with D unclear. Trimming took 8 bases from V and 6 from J, leaving 13 bases between them. CDR3 length: 12 amino acids. Germline CDR1 MNHEY, CDR2 SVGEGT.

About this clonotype itself: The CDR3 does not end in the conserved phenylalanine or tryptophan, so this is likely a read error. The genes are TRBV6-2 or TRBV6-3 and TRBJ2-6; no clear D. This CDR3 comprises 14 residues. Germline V CDR1 and CDR2: MNHEY, SVGEGT. V was pared by 5 bases and J by 4 bases, with 9 bases between. CDR3 DNA: TGTGCCAGCAGTGCGACGGAGGGGGCCAACGTCCTGACTCTC. It yields the protein CASSATEGANVLTL.

The sample holds many counts of this clonotype. This sequence joins TRBV30 and TRBJ2-1, with D unresolved. V lost 0 bases to trimming and J lost 10 bases, with 10 bases between them. Germline V gene lookup returns CDR1 GTSNPN and CDR2 SVGIG (reference sequence). The CDR3 is 12 residues long. The CDR3, as DNA: TGTGCCTGGAGTGTACGGGCTATCGAGCAGTTCTTC. Translating gives CAWSVRAIEQFF.

J is TRBJ2-5 and V is TRBV4-3; possibly TRBD1 for D (6 bases). The CDR3 spans 16 residues. V was shortened by 0 bases and J by 5 bases, with 16 bases between the two germline ends. Germline-derived CDR1 and CDR2 are LGHNA and YSLEER. The CDR3 reads CASSQEATGQRETQYF. DNA for the CDR3: TGCGCCAGCAGCCAAGAGGCGACAGGCCAGAGGGAGACCCAGTACTTC.

In this sample, this clonotype turned up many times. The chain carries TRBV18 and TRBJ2-7, with D maybe TRBD2 (6 bases). In germline, CDR1 is KGHSH, CDR2 LQKENI. The CDR3 runs to 13 residues. The germline V and J ends were trimmed by 3 bases and 4 bases, with 10 bases remaining between them. The CDR3 nucleotides are TGTGCCAGCTCACCCTCGCGGGGATACGAGCAGTACTTC. Protein sequence: CASSPSRGYEQYF.